Listed here is a single T cell receptor (beta chain). Trimming at V came to 4 bases and at J to 14 bases, leaving 12 bases not matched to a gene. The CDR3 length is 14 residues. Looked up from germline, CDR1 is MNHEY and CDR2 is SMNVEV (reference sequence). These data belong to a study of OX40 agonist ivuxolimab in advanced cancers. Clones were read by immunoSEQ multiplex PCR, and TCRdb kept only the in-frame ones, dropping some. The data hold about 65,000 clones, with roughly 87% observed a single time. This sequence originates from an adult with an advanced solid tumor such as melanoma, head and neck, liver or kidney cancer. The source was CD4+ or CD8+ T cells sorted from blood, collected in a trial of the OX40 agonist ivuxolimab. The chain uses TRBV27 and TRBJ1-4; 8 nucleotides align to TRBD1. CDR3 nucleotides: TGTGCCAGCAGTTCCACCTCGACAGGGGCGATCCTGTTTTTT. Encoded protein: CASSSTSTGAILFF.